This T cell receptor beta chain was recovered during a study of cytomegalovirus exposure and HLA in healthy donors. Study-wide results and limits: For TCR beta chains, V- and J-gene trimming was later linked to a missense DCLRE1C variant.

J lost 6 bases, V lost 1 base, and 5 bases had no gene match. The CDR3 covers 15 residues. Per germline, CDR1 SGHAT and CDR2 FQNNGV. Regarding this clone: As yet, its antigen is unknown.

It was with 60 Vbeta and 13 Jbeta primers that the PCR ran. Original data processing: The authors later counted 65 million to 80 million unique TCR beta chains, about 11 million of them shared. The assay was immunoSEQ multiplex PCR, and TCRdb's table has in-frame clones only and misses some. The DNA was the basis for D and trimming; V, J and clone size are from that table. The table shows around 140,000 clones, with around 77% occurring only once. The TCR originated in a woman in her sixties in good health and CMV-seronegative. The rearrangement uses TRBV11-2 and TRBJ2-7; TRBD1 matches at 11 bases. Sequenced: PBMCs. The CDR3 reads CASSLAAGTGGEQYF. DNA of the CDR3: TGTGCCAGCAGCTTAGCAGCCGGGACAGGGGGCGAGCAGTACTTC.